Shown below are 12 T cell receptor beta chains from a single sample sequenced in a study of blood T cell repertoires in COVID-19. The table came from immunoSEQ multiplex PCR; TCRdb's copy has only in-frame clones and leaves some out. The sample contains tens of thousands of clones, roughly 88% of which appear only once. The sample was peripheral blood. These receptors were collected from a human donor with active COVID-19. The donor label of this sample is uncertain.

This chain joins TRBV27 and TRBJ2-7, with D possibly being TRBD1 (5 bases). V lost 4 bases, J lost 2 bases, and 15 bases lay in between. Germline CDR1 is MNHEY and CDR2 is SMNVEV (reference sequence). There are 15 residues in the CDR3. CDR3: CASSSRGLGAYEQYF. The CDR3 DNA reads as TGTGCCAGCAGTTCAAGGGGCCTTGGCGCCTACGAGCAGTACTTC.

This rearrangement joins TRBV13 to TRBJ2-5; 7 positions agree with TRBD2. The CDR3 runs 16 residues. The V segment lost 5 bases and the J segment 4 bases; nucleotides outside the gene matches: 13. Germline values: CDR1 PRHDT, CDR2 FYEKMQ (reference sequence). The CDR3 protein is CASSPPGLSLIETQYF. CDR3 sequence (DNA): TGTGCCAGCAGCCCACCGGGACTATCCTTAATAGAGACCCAGTACTTC.

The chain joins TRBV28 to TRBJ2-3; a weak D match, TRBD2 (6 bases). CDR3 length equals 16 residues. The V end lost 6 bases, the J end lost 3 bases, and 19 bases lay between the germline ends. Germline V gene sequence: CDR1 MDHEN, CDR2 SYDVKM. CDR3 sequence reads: CASSSTRGDGTDTQYF. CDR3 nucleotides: TGTGCCAGCAGCTCGACTAGAGGGGATGGGACAGATACGCAGTATTTT.

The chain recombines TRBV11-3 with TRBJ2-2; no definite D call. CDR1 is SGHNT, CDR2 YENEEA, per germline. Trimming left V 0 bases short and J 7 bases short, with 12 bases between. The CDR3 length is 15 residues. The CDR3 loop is CASSLDRSLGGELFF. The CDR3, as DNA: TGTGCCAGCAGCTTAGATCGGAGCTTGGGCGGGGAGCTGTTTTTT.

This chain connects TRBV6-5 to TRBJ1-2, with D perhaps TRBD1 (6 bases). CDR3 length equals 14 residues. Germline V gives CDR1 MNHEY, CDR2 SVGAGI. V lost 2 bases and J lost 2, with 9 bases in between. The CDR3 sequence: CASSYRDTNYGYTF. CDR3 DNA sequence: TGTGCCAGCAGTTACCGGGACACGAACTATGGCTACACCTTC.

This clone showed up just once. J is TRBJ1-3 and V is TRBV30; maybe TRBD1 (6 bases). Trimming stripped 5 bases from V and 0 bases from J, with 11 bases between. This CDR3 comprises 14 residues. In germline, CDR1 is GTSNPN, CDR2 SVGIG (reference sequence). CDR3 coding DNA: TGTGCCTGGGGGGGCCAGGGCTCTGGAAACACCATATATTTT. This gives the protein CAWGGQGSGNTIYF.

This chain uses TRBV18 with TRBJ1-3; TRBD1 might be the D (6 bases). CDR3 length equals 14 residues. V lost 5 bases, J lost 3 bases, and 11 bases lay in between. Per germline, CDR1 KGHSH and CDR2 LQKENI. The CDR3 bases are TGTGCCAGCTCAAGCGGGACACTTGGAAACACCATATATTTT. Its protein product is CASSSGTLGNTIYF.

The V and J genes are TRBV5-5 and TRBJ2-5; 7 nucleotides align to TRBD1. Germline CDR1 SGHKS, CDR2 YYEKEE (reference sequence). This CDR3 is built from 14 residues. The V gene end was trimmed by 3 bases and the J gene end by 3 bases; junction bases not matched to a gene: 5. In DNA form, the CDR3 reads TGTGCCAGCAGCTGGGGGACAGTGAAAGAGACCCAGTACTTC. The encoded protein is CASSWGTVKETQYF.

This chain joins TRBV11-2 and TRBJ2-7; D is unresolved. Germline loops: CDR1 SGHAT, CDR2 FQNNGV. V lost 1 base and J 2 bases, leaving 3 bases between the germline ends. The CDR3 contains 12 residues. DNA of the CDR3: TGTGCCAGCAGCTTAGCTACCTACGAGCAGTACTTC. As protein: CASSLATYEQYF.

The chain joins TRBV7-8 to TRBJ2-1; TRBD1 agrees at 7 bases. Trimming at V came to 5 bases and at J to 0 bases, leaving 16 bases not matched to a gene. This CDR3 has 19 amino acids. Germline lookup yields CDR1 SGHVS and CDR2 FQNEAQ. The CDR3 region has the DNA TGTGCCAGCAGCGCGGACAGGCTTTATACTTTTCGCTCCTACAATGAGCAGTTCTTC. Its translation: CASSADRLYTFRSYNEQFF.

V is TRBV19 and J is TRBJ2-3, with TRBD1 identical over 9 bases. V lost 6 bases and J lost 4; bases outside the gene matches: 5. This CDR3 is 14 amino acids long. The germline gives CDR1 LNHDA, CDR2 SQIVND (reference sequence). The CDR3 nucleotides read TGTGCCAGTAGCACAGGGGGCCCGGCAGATACGCAGTATTTT. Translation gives CASSTGGPADTQYF.

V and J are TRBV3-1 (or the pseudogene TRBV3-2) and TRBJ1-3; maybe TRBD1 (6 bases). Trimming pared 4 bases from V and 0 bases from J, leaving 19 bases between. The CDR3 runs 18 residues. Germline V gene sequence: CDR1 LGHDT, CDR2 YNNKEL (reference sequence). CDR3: CASSLLRKGVHSGNTIYF. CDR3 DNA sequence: TGTGCCAGCAGCCTACTGCGAAAGGGGGTCCACTCTGGAAACACCATATATTTT.